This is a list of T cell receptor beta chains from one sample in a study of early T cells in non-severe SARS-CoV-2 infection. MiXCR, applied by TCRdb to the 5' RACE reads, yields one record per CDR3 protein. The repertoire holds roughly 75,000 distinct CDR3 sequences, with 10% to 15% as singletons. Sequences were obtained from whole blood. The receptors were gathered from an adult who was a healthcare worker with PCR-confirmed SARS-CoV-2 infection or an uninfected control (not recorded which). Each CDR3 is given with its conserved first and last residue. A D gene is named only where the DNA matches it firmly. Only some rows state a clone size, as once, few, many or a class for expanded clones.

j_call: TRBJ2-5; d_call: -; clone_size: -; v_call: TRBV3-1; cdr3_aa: CASSRRAEETQYF; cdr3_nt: TGTGCCAGCAGCCGGAGAGCCGAAGAGACCCAGTACTTC
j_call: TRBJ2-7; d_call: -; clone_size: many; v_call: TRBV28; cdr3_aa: CASIGPGSYEQYF; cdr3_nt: TGTGCCAGCATCGGTCCGGGGAGCTACGAGCAGTACTTC
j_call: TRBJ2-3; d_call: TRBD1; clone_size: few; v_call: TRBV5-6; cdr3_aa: CASSLVQGAVDTQYF; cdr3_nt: TGTGCCAGCAGCTTGGTTCAGGGGGCTGTAGATACGCAGTATTTT
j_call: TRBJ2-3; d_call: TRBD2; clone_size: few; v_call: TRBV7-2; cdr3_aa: CASSFEREGTQYF; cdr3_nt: TGTGCCAGCAGCTTTGAGCGGGAGGGTACGCAGTATTTT
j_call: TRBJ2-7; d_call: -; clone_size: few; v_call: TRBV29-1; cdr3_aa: CSAGTASSYEQYF; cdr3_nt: TGCAGTGCCGGGACCGCGAGCTCCTACGAGCAGTACTTC
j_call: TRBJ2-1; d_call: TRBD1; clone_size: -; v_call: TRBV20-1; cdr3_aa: CSARPRQGSGYNEQFF; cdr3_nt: TGCAGTGCTAGGCCTAGACAGGGATCGGGCTACAATGAGCAGTTCTTC
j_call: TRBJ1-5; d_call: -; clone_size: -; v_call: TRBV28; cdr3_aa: CASSFRSNQPQHF; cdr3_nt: TGTGCCAGCAGTTTTCGAAGCAATCAGCCCCAGCATTTT
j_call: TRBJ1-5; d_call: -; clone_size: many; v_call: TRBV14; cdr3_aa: CASSQLRVRAPYLNQPQHF; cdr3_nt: TGTGCCAGCAGCCAATTAAGGGTAAGAGCTCCCTACCTCAATCAGCCCCAGCATTTT
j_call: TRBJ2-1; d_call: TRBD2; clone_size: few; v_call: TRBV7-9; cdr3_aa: CASSPQLAGGTYNEQFF; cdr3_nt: TGTGCCAGCAGCCCACAACTAGCGGGAGGCACCTACAATGAGCAGTTCTTC
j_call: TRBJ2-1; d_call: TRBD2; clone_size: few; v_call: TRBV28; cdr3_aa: CASITRTSGRGEQFF; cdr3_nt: TGTGCCAGCATTACTAGGACTAGCGGGAGGGGTGAGCAGTTCTTC
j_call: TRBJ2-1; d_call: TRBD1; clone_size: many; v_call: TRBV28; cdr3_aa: CASSYRTGSSTYNEQFF; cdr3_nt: TGTGCCAGCAGTTACAGGACAGGGTCCTCTACCTACAATGAGCAGTTCTTC
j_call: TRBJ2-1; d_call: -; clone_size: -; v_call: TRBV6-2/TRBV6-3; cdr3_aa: CALPPVCEQFF; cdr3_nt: TGTGCCCTCCCCCCCGTGTGTGAGCAGTTCTTC
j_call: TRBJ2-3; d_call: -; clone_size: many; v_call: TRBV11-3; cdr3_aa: CASSLGVSGPRTQYF; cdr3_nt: TGTGCCAGCAGCTTGGGGGTTAGCGGACCAAGGACGCAGTATTTT
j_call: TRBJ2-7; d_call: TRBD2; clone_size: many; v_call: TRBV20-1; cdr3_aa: CSARPKIAGGSEQYF; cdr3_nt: TGCAGTGCTAGGCCGAAAATCGCGGGAGGCTCTGAGCAGTACTTC
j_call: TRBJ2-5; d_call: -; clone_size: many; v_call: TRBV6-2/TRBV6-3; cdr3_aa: CASSTRPGTQETQYF; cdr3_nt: TGTGCCAGCAGCACCCGCCCCGGGACACAAGAGACCCAGTACTTC
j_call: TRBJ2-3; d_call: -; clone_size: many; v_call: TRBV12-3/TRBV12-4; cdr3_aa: CASSLDGSALVDTQYF; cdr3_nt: TGTGCCAGCAGTTTAGACGGGAGTGCTTTAGTAGATACGCAGTATTTT
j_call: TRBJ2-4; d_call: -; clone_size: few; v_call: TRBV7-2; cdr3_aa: CASSLRQDAKNIQYF; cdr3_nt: TGTGCCAGCAGCTTGCGTCAGGACGCCAAAAACATTCAGTACTTC
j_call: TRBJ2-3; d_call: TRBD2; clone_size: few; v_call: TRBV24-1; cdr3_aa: CATSDLQAGGSTDTQYF; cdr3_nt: TGTGCCACCAGTGATTTGCAGGCGGGAGGGAGCACAGATACGCAGTATTTT
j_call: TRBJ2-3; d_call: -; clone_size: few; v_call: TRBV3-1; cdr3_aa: CASSDQPLEADTQYF; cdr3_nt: TGTGCCAGCAGCGACCAACCTCTAGAAGCAGATACGCAGTATTTT
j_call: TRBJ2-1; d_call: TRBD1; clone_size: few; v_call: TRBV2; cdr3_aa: CASRGQGMNEQFF; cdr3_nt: TGTGCCAGCAGGGGACAGGGGATGAATGAGCAGTTCTTC
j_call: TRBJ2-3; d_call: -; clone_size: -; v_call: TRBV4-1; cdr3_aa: CASSQDGGGYTQYF; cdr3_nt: TGCGCCAGCAGCCAAGACGGGGGCGGATATACGCAGTATTTT
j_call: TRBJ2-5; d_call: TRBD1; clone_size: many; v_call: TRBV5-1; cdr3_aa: CASSLGGQGVQETQYF; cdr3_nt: TGCGCCAGCAGCTTGGGCGGACAGGGGGTCCAAGAGACCCAGTACTTC
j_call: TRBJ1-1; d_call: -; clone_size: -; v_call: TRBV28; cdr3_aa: CASSLAQNTEAFF; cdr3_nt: TGTGCCAGCAGCCTGGCCCAGAACACTGAAGCTTTCTTT
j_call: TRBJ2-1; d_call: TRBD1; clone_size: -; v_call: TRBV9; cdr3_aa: CASSVAGTGGNEQFF; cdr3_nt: TGTGCCAGCAGCGTAGCGGGGACAGGGGGCAATGAGCAGTTCTTC
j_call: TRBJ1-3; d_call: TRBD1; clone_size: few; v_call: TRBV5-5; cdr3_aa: CASSWGQGNGNTIYF; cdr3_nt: TGTGCCAGCAGCTGGGGACAGGGAAATGGAAACACCATATATTTT
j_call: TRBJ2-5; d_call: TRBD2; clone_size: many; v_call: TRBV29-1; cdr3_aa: CSAVAGVETQYF; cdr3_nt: TGCAGCGCTGTAGCGGGAGTGGAGACCCAGTACTTC
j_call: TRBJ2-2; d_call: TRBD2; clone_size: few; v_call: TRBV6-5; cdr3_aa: CASSYSGTTGELFF; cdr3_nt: TGTGCCAGCAGTTACTCGGGGACTACTGGGGAGCTGTTTTTT
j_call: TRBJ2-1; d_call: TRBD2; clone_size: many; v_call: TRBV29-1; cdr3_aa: CSVNGPGGSYNEQFF; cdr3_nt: TGCAGCGTTAACGGGCCCGGCGGGAGCTACAATGAGCAGTTCTTC
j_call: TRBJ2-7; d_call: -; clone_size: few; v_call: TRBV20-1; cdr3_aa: CSAPRTGHSYEQYF; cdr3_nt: TGCAGTGCACCAAGGACTGGCCACTCCTACGAGCAGTACTTC
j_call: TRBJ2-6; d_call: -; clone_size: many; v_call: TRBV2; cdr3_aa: CASSPLGSGANVLTF; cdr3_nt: TGTGCCAGCAGTCCACTTGGATCTGGGGCCAACGTCCTGACTTTC
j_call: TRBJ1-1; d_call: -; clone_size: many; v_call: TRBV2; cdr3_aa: CASSRDVNTEAFF; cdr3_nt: TGTGCCAGCAGTCGGGACGTGAACACTGAAGCTTTCTTT
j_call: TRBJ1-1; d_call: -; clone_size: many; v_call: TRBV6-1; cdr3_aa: CASMINSVDTEAFF; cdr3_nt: TGTGCCAGCATGATTAATTCGGTGGACACTGAAGCTTTCTTT
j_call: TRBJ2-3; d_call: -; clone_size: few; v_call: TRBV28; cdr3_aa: CASSPWQGDYTDTQYF; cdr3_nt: TGTGCCAGCAGCCCCTGGCAGGGCGATTACACAGATACGCAGTATTTT
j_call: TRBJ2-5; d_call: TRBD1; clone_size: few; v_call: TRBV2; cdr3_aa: CASRAGTGEETQYF; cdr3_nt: TGTGCCAGCAGGGCCGGGACAGGGGAAGAGACCCAGTACTTC
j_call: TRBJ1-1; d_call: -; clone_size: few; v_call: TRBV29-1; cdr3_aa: CSVAEGTNTEAFF; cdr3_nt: TGCAGCGTTGCCGAGGGTACGAACACTGAAGCTTTCTTT
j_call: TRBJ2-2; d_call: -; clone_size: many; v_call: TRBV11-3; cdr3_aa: CASSGGPNTGELFF; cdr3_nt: TGTGCCAGCAGCGGGGGACCGAACACCGGGGAGCTGTTTTTT
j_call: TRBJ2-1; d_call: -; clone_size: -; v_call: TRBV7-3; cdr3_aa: CASSFLGSSYNEQFF; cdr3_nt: TGTGCCAGCAGCTTCCTAGGAAGCTCCTACAATGAGCAGTTCTTC
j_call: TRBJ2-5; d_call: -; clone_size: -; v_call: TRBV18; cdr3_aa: CASSRAGPQETQYF; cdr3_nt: TGTGCCAGCTCACGGGCAGGCCCACAAGAGACCCAGTACTTC
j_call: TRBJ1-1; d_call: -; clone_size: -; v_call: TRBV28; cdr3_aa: CASSVFIPPRKNTEAFF; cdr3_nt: TGTGCCAGCAGCGTGTTCATTCCCCCGAGAAAGAACACTGAAGCTTTCTTT
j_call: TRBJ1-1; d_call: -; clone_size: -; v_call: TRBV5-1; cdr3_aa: CASSLFGHTEAFF; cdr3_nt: TGCGCCAGCAGCTTGTTCGGGCACACTGAAGCTTTCTTT
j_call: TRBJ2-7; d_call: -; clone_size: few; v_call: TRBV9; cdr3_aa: CASSGPPTYEQYF; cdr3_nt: TGTGCCAGCAGCGGCCCGCCTACCTACGAGCAGTACTTC
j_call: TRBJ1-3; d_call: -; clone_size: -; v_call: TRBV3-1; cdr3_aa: CASSLARALGGTIYF; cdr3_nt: TGTGCCAGCAGCCTCGCCCGAGCCTTGGGTGGCACCATATATTTT
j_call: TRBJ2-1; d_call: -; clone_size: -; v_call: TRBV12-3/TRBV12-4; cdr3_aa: CASSFISEDEQFF; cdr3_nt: TGTGCCAGCAGTTTCATCTCTGAGGATGAGCAGTTCTTC
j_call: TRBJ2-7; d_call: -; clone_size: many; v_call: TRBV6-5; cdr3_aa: CASSYGRSLPYEQYF; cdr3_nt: TGTGCCAGCAGTTACGGGCGGAGCCTCCCCTACGAGCAGTACTTC
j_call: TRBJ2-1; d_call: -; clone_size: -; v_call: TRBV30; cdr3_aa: CAWSFGLGDREQFF; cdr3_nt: TGTGCCTGGAGTTTCGGCTTGGGGGACCGAGAGCAGTTCTTC
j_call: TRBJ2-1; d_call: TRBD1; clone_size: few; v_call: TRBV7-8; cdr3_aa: CASSWGQYNEQFF; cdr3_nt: TGTGCCAGCAGCTGGGGACAGTACAATGAGCAGTTCTTC
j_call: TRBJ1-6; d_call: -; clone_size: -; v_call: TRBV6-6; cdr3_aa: CASSSPGLSSSYNSPLHF; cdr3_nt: TGTGCCAGCAGTTCACCGGGACTCTCGAGCTCCTATAATTCACCCCTCCACTTT
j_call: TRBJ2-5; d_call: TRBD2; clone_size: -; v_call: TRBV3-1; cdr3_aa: CASSHRLAGDQETQYF; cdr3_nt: TGTGCCAGCAGCCATCGACTAGCGGGAGACCAAGAGACCCAGTACTTC
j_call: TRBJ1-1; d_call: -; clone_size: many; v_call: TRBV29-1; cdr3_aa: CSVRSGAITEAFF; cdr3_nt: TGCAGCGTTCGTTCCGGCGCGATCACTGAAGCTTTCTTT
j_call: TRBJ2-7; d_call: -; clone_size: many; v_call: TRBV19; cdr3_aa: CASSWGPIYEQYF; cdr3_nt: TGTGCCAGTAGCTGGGGACCGATCTACGAGCAGTACTTC
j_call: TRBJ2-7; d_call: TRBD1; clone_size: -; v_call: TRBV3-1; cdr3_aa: CASSQWGTGAIYEQYF; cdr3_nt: TGTGCCAGCAGCCAGTGGGGGACAGGGGCTATCTACGAGCAGTACTTC
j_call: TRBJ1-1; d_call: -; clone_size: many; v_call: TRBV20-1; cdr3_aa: CSAPRRGFPEAFF; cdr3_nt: TGCAGTGCTCCCCGGAGGGGTTTCCCTGAAGCTTTCTTT
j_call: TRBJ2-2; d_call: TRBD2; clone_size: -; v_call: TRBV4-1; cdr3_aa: CASSLSGLAAMNTGELFF; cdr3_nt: TGCGCCAGCAGCCTTTCCGGACTAGCGGCAATGAACACCGGGGAGCTGTTTTTT
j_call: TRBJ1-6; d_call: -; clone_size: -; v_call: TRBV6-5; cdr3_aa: CASTGRNSPLHF; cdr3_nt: TGTGCCAGCACGGGCAGGAATTCACCCCTCCACTTT
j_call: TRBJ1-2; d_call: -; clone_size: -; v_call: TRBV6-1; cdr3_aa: CASSEASGRRFGYTF; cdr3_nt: TGTGCCAGCAGTGAAGCGTCCGGGCGCAGATTTGGCTACACCTTC
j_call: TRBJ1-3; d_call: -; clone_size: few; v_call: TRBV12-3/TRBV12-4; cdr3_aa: CASSLAPVPTIYF; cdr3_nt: TGTGCCAGCAGTTTAGCCCCCGTACCCACCATATATTTT